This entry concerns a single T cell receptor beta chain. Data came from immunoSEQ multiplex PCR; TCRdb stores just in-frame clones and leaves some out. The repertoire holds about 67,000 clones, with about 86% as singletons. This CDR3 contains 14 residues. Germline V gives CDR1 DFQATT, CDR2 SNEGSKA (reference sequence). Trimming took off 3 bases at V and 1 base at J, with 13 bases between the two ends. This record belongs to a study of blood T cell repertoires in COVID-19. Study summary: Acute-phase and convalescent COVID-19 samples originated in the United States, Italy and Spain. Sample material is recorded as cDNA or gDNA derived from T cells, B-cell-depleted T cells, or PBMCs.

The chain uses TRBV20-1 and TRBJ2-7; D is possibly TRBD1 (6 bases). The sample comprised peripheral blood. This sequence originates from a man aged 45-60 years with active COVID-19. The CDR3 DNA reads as TGCAGTGCTAGTCCGCGGCAGGGGTCCTACGAGCAGTACTTC. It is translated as CSASPRQGSYEQYF.